Sequencing of this TCR beta chain was carried out in a study of patients and donors after allogeneic stem cell transplantation. V trimming: 2 bases; J trimming: 5 bases; junction bases outside the gene matches: 7. Germline assignment: CDR1 WSHSY and CDR2 SAAADI. The CDR3 consists of 16 residues. One entry per CDR3 protein results from TCRdb running MiXCR on the RT-PCR reads. The table includes about a million distinct CDR3 sequences, over 15% detected once. The chain is built from TRBV10-2 and TRBJ2-5; 11 nucleotides align to TRBD2. What was sequenced was blood, either unsorted or a sorted T cell fraction (not recorded which). The sequence derives from a human donor who was either an allogeneic HSCT recipient or a stem cell or donor lymphocyte infusion donor (not recorded which). It is not recorded whose cells these are; they may come from a transplant donor. CDR3 DNA: TGCGCCAGCAGTGAGGGTACTAGCGGGAGCAGGGAGACCCAGTACTTC. Translated, it gives CASSEGTSGSRETQYF.